These 11 T cell receptor beta chains were sequenced from one sample in a study of CD8+ T cells in alopecia areata. Extracted from the samples, RNA was reverse transcribed into cDNA to serve as the sequencing template. Assay used: immunoSEQ multiplex PCR; TCRdb lists only in-frame clones, some missing. The sample includes 130,000 or so clones, about 50% of them seen just once. The sample comprised NKG2D-low CD8+ T cells sorted from blood. Receptors were obtained from a human donor with alopecia areata.

The J gene is TRBJ2-7, the V gene TRBV30; D remains ambiguous. Trimming took 2 bases from V and 6 from J, leaving 11 bases between them. The length of the CDR3 is 12 residues. Germline V CDR1 and CDR2: GTSNPN, SVGIG (reference sequence). CDR3 sequence (DNA): TGTGCCTGGAGTTCGGATCCAGGCGAGCAGTACTTC. As protein: CAWSSDPGEQYF.

This clone was seen repeatedly, ten times or more. The rearrangement uses TRBV29-1 and TRBJ2-3; D possibly corresponds to TRBD2 (7 bases). CDR1 and CDR2 (germline): SQVTM, ANQGSEA. The length of the CDR3 is 14 residues. Trimming left V 6 bases short and J 3 bases short, with 16 bases between. The CDR3 DNA reads TGCAGCGTGGTCGGGGGGCGGGGGACAGATACGCAGTATTTT. It specifies CSVVGGRGTDTQYF.

The rearrangement joins TRBV2 to TRBJ2-1; the D is unclear. V was cut by 3 bases and J by 7 bases, with 10 bases left in between. Germline CDR1 SNHLY, CDR2 FYNNEI. The CDR3 totals 13 residues. CDR3 residues: CASSDSKLNEQFF. CDR3 nucleotide sequence: TGTGCCAGCAGTGATTCAAAGTTAAATGAGCAGTTCTTC.

This chain links TRBV2 with TRBJ2-1; D gene ambiguous. V shed 8 bases and J shed 0 bases, with 8 bases lying between them. CDR3 length equals 13 residues. Germline CDR1 is SNHLY and CDR2 is FYNNEI. The CDR3 reads CASGTSSYNEQFF. As DNA, the CDR3 is TGTGCCAGCGGAACGAGCTCCTACAATGAGCAGTTCTTC.

This clone was counted only a few times. The chain joins TRBV29-1 to TRBJ2-7; D remains unclear. This CDR3 is built from 15 residues. V was shortened by 0 bases and J by 0 bases, with 12 bases between the two germline ends. Germline V gives CDR1 SQVTM, CDR2 ANQGSEA. The DNA for the CDR3 is TGCAGCGTTGAAGAGGTCGACGTCCTCTCCTACGAGCAGTACTTC. Encoded protein: CSVEEVDVLSYEQYF.

Only a few counts were recorded for this clone. This CDR3 reads CSADFVGEGVKNIQYF. CDR3 nucleotides: TGCAGCGCGGACTTTGTAGGCGAGGGGGTCAAAAACATTCAGTACTTC. This rearrangement joins TRBV29-1 to TRBJ2-4, with D perhaps TRBD1 (6 bases). The CDR3 totals 16 residues. Germline V gives CDR1 SQVTM, CDR2 ANQGSEA. Between the trimmed V and J ends, which lost 7 bases and 3 bases, there was a span of 22 bases.

The rearrangement uses TRBV20-1 and TRBJ2-7; D unresolved. The CDR3 extends over 11 amino acids. The V and J ends lost 1 base and 4 bases respectively, with 5 bases between them. Germline CDR1 reads DFQATT; CDR2 reads SNEGSKA (reference sequence). CDR3 region: CSARAPYEQYF. Written as DNA, the CDR3 is TGCAGTGCTAGAGCGCCATACGAGCAGTACTTC.

This chain links TRBV9 with TRBJ2-2, with D uncertain. CDR1 SGDLS and CDR2 YYNGEE come from the germline V gene. The CDR3 sequence is 14 residues long. Trimming stripped 6 bases from V and 4 bases from J, with 13 bases between. The CDR3 is CASMNEASTGELFF. As DNA, the CDR3 is TGTGCCAGCATGAACGAAGCCAGCACCGGGGAGCTGTTTTTT.

The V call is TRBV29-1, the J call TRBJ2-5; the D is unclear. Per the germline V gene, CDR1 is SQVTM and CDR2 is ANQGSEA. V gave up 4 bases and J gave up 1 base, with 7 bases separating them. The CDR3 loop spans 12 amino acids. The CDR3 spells CSVAGTQETQYF. The CDR3 region has the DNA TGCAGCGTTGCCGGCACCCAAGAGACCCAGTACTTC.

The genes are TRBV5-1 and TRBJ2-3, with D unresolved. Between the trimmed V and J ends, which lost 0 bases and 2 bases, there was a span of 10 bases. The CDR3 is 15 amino acids. Germline V gene lookup returns CDR1 SGHRS and CDR2 YFSETQ. CDR3 in DNA: TGCGCCAGCAGCTTGGATGTAGCAGCCACAGATACGCAGTATTTT. This translates into CASSLDVAATDTQYF. Looking up the rest from reference TRBV5-1 and TRBJ2-3 gives the full variable domain: KAGVTQTPRYLIKTRGQQVTLSCSPISGHRSVSWYQQTPGQGLQFLFEYFSETQRNKGNFPGRFSGRQFSNSRSEMNVSTLELGDSALYLCASSLDVAATDTQYFGPGTRLTVL.

This clone was detected a few times. The V and J genes are TRBV29-1 and TRBJ1-5; no reliable D call. The CDR3 length is 12 residues. Germline CDR1 reads SQVTM; CDR2 reads ANQGSEA. Between the trimmed V and J ends, which lost 7 bases and 10 bases, there was a span of 17 bases. The CDR3: CSGLRTREPQHF. The CDR3 nucleotides are TGCAGCGGGCTAAGAACCCGAGAACCCCAGCATTTT.